This T cell receptor beta chain comes out of a study of T cell responses to AZD1222 COVID-19 vaccine. The overall study: Whether given at about 4 or about 12 weeks, second doses were pooled.

Trimming removed 3 bases at V and 0 bases at J, with 17 bases between. Germline V gene sequence: CDR1 LNHDA, CDR2 SQIVND (reference sequence). This CDR3 comprises 17 residues. Notes on the study in general: It should be noted that donors were predominantly white British and more often female, and clonal diversity was possibly underestimated. Close to half of all spike-specific TCRs reportedly target regions of the variants that are unmutated.

Remarks on this clone: What it binds is not known.

Generated by immunoSEQ multiplex PCR, the TCRdb table keeps only in-frame clones and is missing some. The sample lists 75,000 to 100,000 clones; about 89% were seen once. The sample here was peripheral blood, taken on day 0 of AZD1222 vaccination. This TCR came from an adult in good health. The chain combines TRBV19 with TRBJ1-2; D gene uncertain. The CDR3 here is CASSIRPTGTANYGYTF. For the CDR3, the DNA is TGTGCCAGTAGTATCCGTCCAACCGGTACAGCTAACTATGGCTACACCTTC.